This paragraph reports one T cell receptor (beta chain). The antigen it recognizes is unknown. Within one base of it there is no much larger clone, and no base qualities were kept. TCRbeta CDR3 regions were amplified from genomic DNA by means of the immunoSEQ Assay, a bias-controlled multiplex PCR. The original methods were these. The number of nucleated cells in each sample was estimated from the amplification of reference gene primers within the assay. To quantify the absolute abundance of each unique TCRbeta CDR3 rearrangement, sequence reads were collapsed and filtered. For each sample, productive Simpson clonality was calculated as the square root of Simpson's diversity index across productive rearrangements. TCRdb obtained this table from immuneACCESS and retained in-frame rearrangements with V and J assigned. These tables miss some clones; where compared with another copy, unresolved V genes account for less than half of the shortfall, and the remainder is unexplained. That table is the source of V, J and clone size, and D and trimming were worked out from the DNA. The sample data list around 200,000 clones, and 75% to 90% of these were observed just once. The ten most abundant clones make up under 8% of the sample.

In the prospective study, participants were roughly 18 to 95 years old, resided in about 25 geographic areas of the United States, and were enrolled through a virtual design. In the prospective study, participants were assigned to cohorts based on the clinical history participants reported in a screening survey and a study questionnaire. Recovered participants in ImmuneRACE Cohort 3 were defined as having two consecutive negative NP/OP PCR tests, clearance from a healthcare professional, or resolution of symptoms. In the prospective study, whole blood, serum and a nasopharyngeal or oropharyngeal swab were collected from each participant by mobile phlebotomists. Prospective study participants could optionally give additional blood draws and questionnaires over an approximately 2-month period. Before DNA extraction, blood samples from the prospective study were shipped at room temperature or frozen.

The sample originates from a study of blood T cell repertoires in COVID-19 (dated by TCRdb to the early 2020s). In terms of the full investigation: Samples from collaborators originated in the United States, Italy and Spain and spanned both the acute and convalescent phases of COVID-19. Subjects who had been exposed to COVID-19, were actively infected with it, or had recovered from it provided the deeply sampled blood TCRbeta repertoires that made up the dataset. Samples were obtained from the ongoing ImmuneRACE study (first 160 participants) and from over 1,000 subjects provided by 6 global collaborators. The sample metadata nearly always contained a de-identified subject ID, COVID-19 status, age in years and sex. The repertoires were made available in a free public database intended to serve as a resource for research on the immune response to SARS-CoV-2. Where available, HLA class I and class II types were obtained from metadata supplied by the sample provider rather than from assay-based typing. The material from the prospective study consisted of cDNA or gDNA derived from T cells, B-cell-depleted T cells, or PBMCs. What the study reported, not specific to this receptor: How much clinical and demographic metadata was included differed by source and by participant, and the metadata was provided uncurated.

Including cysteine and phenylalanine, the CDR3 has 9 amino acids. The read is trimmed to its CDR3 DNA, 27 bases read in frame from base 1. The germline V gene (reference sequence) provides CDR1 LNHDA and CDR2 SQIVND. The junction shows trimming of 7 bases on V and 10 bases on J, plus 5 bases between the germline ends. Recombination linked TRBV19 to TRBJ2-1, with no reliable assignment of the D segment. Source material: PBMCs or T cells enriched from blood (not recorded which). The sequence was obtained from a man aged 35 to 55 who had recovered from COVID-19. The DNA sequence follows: TGTGCCAGTATTCGGGAGCAGTTCTTC. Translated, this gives CASIREQFF.